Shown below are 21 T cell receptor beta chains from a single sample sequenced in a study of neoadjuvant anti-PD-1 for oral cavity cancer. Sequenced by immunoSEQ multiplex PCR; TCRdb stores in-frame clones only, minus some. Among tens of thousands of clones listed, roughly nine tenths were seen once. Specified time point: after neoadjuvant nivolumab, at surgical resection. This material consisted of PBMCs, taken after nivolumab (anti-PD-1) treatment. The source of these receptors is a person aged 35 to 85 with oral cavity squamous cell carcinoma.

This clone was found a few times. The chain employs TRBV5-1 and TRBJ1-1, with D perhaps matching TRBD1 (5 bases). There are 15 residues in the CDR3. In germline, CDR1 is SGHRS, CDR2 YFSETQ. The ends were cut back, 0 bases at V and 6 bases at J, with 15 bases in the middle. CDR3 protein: CASSLVGTSWSEAFF. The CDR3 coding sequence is TGCGCCAGCAGCTTGGTAGGGACTAGTTGGTCTGAAGCTTTCTTT.

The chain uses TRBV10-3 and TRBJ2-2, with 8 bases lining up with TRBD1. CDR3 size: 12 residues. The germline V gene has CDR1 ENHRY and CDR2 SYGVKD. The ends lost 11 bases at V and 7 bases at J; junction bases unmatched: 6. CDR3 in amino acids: CALTGEDGELFF. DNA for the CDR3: TGTGCCTTGACAGGGGAAGACGGGGAGCTGTTTTTT.

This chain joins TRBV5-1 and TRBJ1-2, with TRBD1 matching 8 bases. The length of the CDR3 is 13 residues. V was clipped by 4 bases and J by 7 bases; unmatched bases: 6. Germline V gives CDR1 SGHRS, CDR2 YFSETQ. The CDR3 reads CASSADREGGYTF. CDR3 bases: TGCGCCAGCAGCGCGGACAGGGAAGGTGGCTACACCTTC.

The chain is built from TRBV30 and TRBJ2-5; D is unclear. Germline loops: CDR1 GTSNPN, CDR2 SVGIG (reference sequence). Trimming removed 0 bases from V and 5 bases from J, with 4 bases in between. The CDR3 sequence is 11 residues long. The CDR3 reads CAWSVLETQYF. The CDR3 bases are TGTGCCTGGAGTGTACTGGAGACCCAGTACTTC. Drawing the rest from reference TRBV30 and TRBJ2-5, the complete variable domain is SQTIHQWPATLVQPVGSPLSLECTVEGTSNPNLYWYRQAAGRGLQLLFYSVGIGQISSEVPQNLSASRPQDRQFILSSKKLLLSDSGFYLCAWSVLETQYFGPGTRLLVL.

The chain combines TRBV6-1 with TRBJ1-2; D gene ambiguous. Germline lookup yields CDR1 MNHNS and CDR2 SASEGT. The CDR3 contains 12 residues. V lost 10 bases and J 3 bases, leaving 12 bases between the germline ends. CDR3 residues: CATSPGDYGYTF. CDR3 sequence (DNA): TGTGCCACCTCCCCGGGAGACTATGGCTACACCTTC.

CDR3 loop: CAWRVPSRGYGYTF. The CDR3 nucleotides are TGTGCCTGGAGGGTCCCCTCCAGGGGCTATGGCTACACCTTC. The chain joins TRBV30 to TRBJ1-2; D is perhaps TRBD1 (6 bases). The V and J ends lost 3 bases and 4 bases respectively, with 15 bases between them. The CDR3 length is 14 residues. CDR1 is GTSNPN and CDR2 is SVGIG in the germline V gene (reference sequence).

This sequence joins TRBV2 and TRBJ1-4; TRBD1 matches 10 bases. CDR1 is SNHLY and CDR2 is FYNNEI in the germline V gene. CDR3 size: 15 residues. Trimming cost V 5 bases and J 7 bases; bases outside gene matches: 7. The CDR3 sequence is CASSPGTGVSEKLFF. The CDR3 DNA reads TGTGCCAGCAGTCCCGGGACAGGGGTTAGTGAAAAACTGTTTTTT.

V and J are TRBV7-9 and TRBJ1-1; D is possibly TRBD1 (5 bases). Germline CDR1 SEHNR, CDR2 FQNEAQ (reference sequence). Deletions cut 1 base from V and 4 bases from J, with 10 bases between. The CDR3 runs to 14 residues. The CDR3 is CASSLGWGGTEAFF. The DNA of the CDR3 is TGTGCCAGCAGCTTAGGTTGGGGGGGCACTGAAGCTTTCTTT.

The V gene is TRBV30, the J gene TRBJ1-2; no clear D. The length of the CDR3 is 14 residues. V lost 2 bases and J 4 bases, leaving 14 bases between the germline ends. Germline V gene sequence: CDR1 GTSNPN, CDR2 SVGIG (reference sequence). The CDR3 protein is CAWSPEPRVYGYTF. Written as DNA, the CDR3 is TGTGCCTGGAGTCCCGAGCCGCGGGTCTATGGCTACACCTTC.

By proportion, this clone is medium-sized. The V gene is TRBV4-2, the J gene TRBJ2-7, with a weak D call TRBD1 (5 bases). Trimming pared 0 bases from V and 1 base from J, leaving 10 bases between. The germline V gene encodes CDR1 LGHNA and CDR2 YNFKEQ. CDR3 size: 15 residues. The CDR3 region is CASSQDREISYEQYF. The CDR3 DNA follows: TGTGCCAGCAGCCAAGACAGGGAAATTTCCTACGAGCAGTACTTC.

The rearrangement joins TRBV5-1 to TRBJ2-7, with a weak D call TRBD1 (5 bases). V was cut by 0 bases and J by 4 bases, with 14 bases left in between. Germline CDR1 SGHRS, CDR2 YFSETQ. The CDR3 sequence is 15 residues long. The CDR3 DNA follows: TGCGCCAGCAGCTTGGAAACAGGAAATCGGTACGAGCAGTACTTC. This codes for CASSLETGNRYEQYF.

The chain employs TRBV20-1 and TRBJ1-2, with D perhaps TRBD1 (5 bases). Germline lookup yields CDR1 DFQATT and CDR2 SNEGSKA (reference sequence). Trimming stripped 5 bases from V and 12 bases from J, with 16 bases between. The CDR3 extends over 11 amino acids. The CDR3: CSASREGYNTF. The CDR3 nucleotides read TGCAGTGCTTCCCGGGAGGGGTATAACACCTTC.

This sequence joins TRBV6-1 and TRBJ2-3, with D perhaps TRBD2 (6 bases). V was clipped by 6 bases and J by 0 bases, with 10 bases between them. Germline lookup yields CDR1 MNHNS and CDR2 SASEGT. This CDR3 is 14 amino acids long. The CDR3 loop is CASRATSSTDTQYF. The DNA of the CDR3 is TGTGCCAGCAGGGCAACTAGCAGCACAGATACGCAGTATTTT.

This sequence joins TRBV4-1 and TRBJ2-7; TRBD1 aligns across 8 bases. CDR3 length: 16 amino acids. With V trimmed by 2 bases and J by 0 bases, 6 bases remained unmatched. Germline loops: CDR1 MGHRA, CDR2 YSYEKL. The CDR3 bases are TGCGCCAGCAGCCAATCCGGGACAGGCTACTCCTACGAGCAGTACTTC. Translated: CASSQSGTGYSYEQYF.

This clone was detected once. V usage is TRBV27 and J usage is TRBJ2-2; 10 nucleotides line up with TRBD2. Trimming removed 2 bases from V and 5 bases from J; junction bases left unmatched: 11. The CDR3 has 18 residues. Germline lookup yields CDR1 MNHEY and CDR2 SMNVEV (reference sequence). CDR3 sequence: CASSLDLNPLAGTGELFF. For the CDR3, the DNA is TGTGCCAGCAGTTTAGATTTAAACCCACTAGCGGGGACCGGGGAGCTGTTTTTT.

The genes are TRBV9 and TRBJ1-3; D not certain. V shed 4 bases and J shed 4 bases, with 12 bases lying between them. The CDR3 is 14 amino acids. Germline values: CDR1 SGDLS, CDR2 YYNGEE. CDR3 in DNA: TGTGCCAGCAGCTCAGAGGGCAGGGGAAACACCATATATTTT. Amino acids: CASSSEGRGNTIYF.

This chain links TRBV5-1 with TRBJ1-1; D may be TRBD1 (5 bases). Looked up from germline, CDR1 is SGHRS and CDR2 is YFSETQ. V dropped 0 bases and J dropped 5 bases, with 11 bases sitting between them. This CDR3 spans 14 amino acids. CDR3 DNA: TGCGCCAGCAGCTTGGGGCAGGGAGGTACTGAAGCTTTCTTT. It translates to CASSLGQGGTEAFF.

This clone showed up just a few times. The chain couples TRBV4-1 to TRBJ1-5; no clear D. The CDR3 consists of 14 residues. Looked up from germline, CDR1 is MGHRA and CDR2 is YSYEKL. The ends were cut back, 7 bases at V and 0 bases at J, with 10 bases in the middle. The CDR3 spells CASNAGHSNQPQHF. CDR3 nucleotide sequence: TGCGCCAGCAACGCGGGTCATAGCAATCAGCCCCAGCATTTT.

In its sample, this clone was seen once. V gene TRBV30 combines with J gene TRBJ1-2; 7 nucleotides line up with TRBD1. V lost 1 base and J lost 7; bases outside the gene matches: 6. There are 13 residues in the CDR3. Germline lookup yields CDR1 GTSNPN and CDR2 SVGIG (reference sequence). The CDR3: CAWSGIQGVGYTF. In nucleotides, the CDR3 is TGTGCCTGGAGTGGGATCCAGGGGGTTGGCTACACCTTC.

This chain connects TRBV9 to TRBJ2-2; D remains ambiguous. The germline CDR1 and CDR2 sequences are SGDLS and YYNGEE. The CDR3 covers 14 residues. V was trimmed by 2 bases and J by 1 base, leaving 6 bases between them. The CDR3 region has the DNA TGTGCCAGCAGCGTCCTATTGAACACCGGGGAGCTGTTTTTT. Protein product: CASSVLLNTGELFF.

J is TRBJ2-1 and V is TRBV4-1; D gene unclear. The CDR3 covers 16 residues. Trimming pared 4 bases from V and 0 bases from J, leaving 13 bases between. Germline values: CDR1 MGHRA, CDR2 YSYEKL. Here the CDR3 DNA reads TGCGCCAGCAGCCGGAGTAGGATAGACTCCTACAATGAGCAGTTCTTC. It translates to CASSRSRIDSYNEQFF.